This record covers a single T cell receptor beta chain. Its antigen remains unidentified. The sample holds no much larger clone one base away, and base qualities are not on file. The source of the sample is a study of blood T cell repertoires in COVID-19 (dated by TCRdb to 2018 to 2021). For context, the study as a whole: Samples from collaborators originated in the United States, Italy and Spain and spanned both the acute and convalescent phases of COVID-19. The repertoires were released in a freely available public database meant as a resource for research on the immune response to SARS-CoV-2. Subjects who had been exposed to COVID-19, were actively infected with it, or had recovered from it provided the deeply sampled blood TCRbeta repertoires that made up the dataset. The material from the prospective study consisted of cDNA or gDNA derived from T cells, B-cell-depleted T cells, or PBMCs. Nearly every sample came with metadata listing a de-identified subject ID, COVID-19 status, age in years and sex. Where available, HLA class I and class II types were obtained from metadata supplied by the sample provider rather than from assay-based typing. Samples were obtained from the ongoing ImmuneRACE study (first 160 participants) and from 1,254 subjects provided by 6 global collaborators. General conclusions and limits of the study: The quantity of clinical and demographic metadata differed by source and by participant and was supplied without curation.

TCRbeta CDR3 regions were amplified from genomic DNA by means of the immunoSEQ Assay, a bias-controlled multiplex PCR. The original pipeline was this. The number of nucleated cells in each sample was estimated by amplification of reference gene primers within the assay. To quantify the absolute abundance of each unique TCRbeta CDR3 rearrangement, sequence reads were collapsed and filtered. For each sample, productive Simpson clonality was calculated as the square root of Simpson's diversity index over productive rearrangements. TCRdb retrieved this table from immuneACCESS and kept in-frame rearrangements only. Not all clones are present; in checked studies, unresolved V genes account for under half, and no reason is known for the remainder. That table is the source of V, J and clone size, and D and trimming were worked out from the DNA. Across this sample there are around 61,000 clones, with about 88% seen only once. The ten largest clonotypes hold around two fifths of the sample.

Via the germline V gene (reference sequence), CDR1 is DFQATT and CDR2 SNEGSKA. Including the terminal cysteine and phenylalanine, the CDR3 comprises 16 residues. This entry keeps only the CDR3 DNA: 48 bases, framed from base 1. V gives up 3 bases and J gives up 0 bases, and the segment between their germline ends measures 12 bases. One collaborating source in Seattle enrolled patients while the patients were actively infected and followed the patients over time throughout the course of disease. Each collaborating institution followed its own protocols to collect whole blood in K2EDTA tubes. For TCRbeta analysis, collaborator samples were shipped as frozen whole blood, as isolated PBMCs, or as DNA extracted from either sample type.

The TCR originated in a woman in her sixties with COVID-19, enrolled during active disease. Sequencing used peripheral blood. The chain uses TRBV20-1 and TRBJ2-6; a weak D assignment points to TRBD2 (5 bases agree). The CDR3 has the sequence CSASVRASSGANVLTF. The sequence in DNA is TGCAGTGCTAGTGTGCGGGCCTCCTCTGGGGCCAACGTCCTGACTTTC.